The present TCR beta chain was sequenced within a study of control samples from healthy donors and cancer patients. Assay used: immunoSEQ multiplex PCR; TCRdb lists only in-frame clones, some missing. The repertoire includes 50,000 to 55,000 clones, over 85% of them detected once, and about 2.4% sits in the top ten. The sequencing input was blood. The source is a man aged 25 to 40 in good health.

In DNA form, the CDR3 reads TGTGCCAGCAGCCCGACTAGCGGGAGGGCCATTAATGAGCAGTTCTTC. This codes for CASSPTSGRAINEQFF. The rearrangement joins TRBV7-9 to TRBJ2-1; 14 nucleotides line up with TRBD2. After removal of 5 bases from V and 7 bases from J, the junction contained 7 bases not matched to a gene. This CDR3 has 16 amino acids. The germline V gene has CDR1 SEHNR and CDR2 FQNEAQ (reference sequence).